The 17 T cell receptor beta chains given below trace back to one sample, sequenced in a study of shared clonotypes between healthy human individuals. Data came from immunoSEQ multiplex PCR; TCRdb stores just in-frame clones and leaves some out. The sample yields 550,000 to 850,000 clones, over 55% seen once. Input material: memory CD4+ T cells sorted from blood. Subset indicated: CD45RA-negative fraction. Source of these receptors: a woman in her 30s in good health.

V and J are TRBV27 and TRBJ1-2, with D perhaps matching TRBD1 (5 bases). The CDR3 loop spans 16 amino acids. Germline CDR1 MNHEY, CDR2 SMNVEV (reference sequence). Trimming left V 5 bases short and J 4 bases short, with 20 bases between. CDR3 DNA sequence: TGTGCCAGCAGTCTAACCGGGACTTCCAAATCCTATGGCTACACCTTC. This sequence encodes CASSLTGTSKSYGYTF.

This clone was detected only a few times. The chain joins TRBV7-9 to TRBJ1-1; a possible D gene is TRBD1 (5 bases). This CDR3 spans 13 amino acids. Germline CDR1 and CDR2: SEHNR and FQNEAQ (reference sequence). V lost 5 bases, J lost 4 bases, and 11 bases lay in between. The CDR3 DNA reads TGTGCCAGCAGCCGAGAGACAGTCACTGAAGCTTTCTTT. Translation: CASSRETVTEAFF.

DNA of the CDR3: TGCAGCGTCCACAGACTAGCGGGAGAGTTGGGGCAGTTCTTC. Protein: CSVHRLAGELGQFF. The rearrangement uses TRBV29-1 and TRBJ2-1; 12 positions agree with TRBD2. From germline, CDR1 is SQVTM and CDR2 ANQGSEA. The CDR3 covers 14 residues. V lost 6 bases to trimming and J lost 12 bases; unmatched junction nucleotides: 12.

The CDR3 nucleotides are TGTGCCAGCTCCCTGTCGAGACAGGTCTACGAGCAGTACTTC. As protein: CASSLSRQVYEQYF. The gene calls are TRBV18 and TRBJ2-7, with D possibly TRBD1 on 6 matching bases. There are 14 residues in the CDR3. V was trimmed by 6 bases and J by 3 bases, leaving 15 bases between them. CDR1 is KGHSH and CDR2 is LQKENI in the germline V gene.

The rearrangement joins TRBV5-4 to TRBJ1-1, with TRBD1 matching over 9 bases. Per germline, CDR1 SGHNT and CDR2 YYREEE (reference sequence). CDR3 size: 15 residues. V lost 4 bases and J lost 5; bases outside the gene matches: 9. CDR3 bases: TGTGCCAGCAGCCAGGGGGGACAGGGCCGGACTGAAGCTTTCTTT. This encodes CASSQGGQGRTEAFF.

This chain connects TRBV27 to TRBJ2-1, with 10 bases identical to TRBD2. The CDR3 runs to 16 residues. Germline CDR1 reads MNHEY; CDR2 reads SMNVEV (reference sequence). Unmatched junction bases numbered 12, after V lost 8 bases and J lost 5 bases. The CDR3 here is CASPLPGLAENNEQFF. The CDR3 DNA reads TGTGCCAGCCCTCTACCTGGACTAGCGGAGAACAATGAGCAGTTCTTC.

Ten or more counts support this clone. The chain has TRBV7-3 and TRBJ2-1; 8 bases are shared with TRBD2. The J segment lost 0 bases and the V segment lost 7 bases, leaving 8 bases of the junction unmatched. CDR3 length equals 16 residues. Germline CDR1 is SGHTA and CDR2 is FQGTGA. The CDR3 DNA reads TGTGCCAGCAATTCTGTAAGCGGGAGCTCCTACAATGAGCAGTTCTTC. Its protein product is CASNSVSGSSYNEQFF.

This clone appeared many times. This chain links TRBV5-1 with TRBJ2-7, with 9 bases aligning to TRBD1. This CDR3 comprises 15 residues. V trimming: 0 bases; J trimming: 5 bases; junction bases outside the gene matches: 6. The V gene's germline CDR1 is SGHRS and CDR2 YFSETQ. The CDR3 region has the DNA TGCGCCAGCAGCTTGGGAGGGACAGGGTACCACGAGCAGTACTTC. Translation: CASSLGGTGYHEQYF.

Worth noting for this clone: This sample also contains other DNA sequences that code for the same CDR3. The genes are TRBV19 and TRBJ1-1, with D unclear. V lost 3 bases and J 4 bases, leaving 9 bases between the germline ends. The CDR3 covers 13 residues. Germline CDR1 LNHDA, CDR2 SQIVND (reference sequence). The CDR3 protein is CASSINGGTEAFF. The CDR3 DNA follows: TGTGCCAGTAGTATTAATGGAGGCACTGAAGCTTTCTTT.

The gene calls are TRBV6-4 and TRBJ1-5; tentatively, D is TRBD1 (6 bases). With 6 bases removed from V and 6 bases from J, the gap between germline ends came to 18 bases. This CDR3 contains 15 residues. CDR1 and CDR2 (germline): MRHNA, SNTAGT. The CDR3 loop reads CASSSYDETGQPQHF. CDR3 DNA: TGTGCCAGCAGCTCCTACGATGAGACAGGTCAGCCCCAGCATTTT.

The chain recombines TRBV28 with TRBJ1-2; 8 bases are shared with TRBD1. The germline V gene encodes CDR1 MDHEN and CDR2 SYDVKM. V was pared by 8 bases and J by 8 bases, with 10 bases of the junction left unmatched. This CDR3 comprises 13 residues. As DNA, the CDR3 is TGTGCCAGCCGATCGACAGGGGCGGGGGGCTACACCTTC. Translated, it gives CASRSTGAGGYTF.

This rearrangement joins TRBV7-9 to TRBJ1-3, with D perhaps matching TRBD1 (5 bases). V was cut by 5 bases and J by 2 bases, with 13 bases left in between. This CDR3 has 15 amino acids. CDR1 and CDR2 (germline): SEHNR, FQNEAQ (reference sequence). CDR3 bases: TGTGCCAGCAGCCTTCAGGGATTCACTGGAAACACCATATATTTT. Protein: CASSLQGFTGNTIYF.

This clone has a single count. In DNA, the CDR3 is TGTGCTAGTGGTCTCCGAAGTGGAACACCCCATGAGCAGTTCTTC. It specifies CASGLRSGTPHEQFF. J is TRBJ2-1 and V is TRBV12-5, with D uncertain. V dropped 5 bases and J dropped 8 bases, with 19 bases sitting between them. In germline, CDR1 is LGHNT, CDR2 FRNRAP. The CDR3 is 15 residues long.

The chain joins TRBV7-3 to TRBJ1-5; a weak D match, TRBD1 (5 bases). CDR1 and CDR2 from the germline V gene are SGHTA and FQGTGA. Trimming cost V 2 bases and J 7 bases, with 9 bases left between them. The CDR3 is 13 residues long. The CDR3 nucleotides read TGTGCCAGCAGCTTAGGGGGTAGGCAGCCCCAGCATTTT. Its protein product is CASSLGGRQPQHF.

DNA for the CDR3: TGTGCCAGCTCACCACGGGACGCCGCCTTTGGCTACACCTTC. As protein: CASSPRDAAFGYTF. The chain links TRBV18 to TRBJ1-2, with a tentative D call TRBD1 (5 bases). V gave up 1 base and J gave up 7 bases, with 13 bases separating them. The CDR3 length is 14 residues. Per germline, CDR1 KGHSH and CDR2 LQKENI.

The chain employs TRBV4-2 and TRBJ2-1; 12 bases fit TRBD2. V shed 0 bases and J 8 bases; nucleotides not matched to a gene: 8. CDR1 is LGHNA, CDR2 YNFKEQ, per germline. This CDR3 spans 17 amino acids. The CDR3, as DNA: TGTGCCAGCAGCCAAGAATATCTAGCGGGAGGGTCTCATGAGCAGTTCTTC. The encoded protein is CASSQEYLAGGSHEQFF.

The CDR3 DNA sequence: TGTGCCAGTAGTGTTTCGGACAGGGACAATCAGCCCCAGCATTTT. Protein sequence: CASSVSDRDNQPQHF. The chain links TRBV19 to TRBJ1-5; 8 nucleotides match TRBD1. With 5 bases clipped from V and 3 bases from J, the junction kept 6 bases outside the gene matches. Per germline, CDR1 LNHDA and CDR2 SQIVND (reference sequence). CDR3 length equals 15 residues.